The T cell receptor (beta chain) described here comes from a study of cytomegalovirus exposure and HLA in healthy donors. The protocol was immunoSEQ multiplex PCR, while the TCRdb copy is restricted to in-frame clones and leaves out a portion. The sample records 110,000 to 150,000 clones, 80% to 90% being singletons. V shed 5 bases and J 3 bases; nucleotides not matched to a gene: 5. The CDR3 consists of 14 residues. Germline-derived CDR1 and CDR2 are SGHVS and FQNEAQ. V usage is TRBV7-8 and J usage is TRBJ1-1; 8 positions match TRBD1. The TCR was taken from a woman aged 25 to 39 in good health and CMV-seronegative. The sample was PBMCs. The CDR3 DNA follows: TGTGCCAGCAGCACCTCGACAGGGGACACTGAAGCTTTCTTT. It is translated as CASSTSTGDTEAFF.